A single sample is the source of the 17 T cell receptor beta chains below, sequenced in a study of lymphopenia after photon versus proton radiotherapy (dated by TCRdb to about 2019). The method was the immunoSEQ multiplex PCR assay. In TCRdb, the immuneACCESS table is reduced to in-frame sequences with V and J assigned. These tables do not hold every clone; where another copy was compared, an unresolved V gene accounts for under half, and the others remain unexplained. This sample has 53,000 or so clones in its table, and around 83% of those were observed once. Clones ranked in the top ten supply just under 30% of the sample. The material was peripheral blood, obtained from a patient treated with photon-based radiotherapy. These receptors came from a man aged 50 or older with gastric cancer.

This sequence joins TRBV7-9 and TRBJ2-2; 11 bases are shared with TRBD2. The CDR3 length is 15 residues. V lost 6 bases, J lost 5 bases, and 5 bases stayed unmatched. Germline values: CDR1 SEHNR, CDR2 FQNEAQ (reference sequence). This CDR3 is CASRTSGKGTGELFF. The CDR3 coding sequence is TGTGCCAGCAGGACTAGCGGGAAGGGAACCGGGGAGCTGTTTTTT. The complete variable domain, with remaining parts taken from reference TRBV7-9 and TRBJ2-2, reads DTGVSQNPRHKITKRGQNVTFRCDPISEHNRLYWYRQTLGQGPEFLTYFQNEAQLEKSRLLSDRFSAERPKGSFSTLEIQRTEQGDSAMYLCASRTSGKGTGELFFGEGSRLTVL.

The chain links TRBV7-8 to TRBJ1-2, with D perhaps matching TRBD1 (5 bases). The CDR3 totals 16 residues. Per germline, CDR1 SGHVS and CDR2 FQNEAQ. Trimming shortened V by 7 bases and J by 4 bases, and 22 bases separated the two germline ends. The CDR3 sequence is CASTTRVVGAGYGYTF. DNA for the CDR3: TGTGCCAGCACAACCCGGGTTGTTGGGGCGGGCTATGGCTACACCTTC.

This chain uses TRBV5-1 with TRBJ1-1; D uncertain. CDR3 length equals 12 residues. The germline gives CDR1 SGHRS, CDR2 YFSETQ. V gave up 0 bases and J gave up 8 bases, with 8 bases separating them. CDR3 DNA: TGCGCCAGCAGCTTGGTCGGGGTGGAAGCTTTCTTT. As protein: CASSLVGVEAFF.

The chain carries TRBV6-5 and TRBJ1-4; a possible D gene is TRBD1 (5 bases). Trimming took off 6 bases at V and 5 bases at J, with 13 bases between the two ends. CDR1 and CDR2 from the germline V gene are MNHEY and SVGAGI. The length of the CDR3 is 14 residues. The CDR3 DNA reads TGTGCCAGCAGGCGCGTGGACACCAATGAAAAACTGTTTTTT. It is translated as CASRRVDTNEKLFF.

The rearrangement joins TRBV28 to TRBJ2-7, with D tentatively TRBD1 (5 bases). This CDR3 is 15 amino acids long. In germline, CDR1 is MDHEN, CDR2 SYDVKM. The V end was cut by 6 bases, the J end by 2 bases, with 17 bases between. CDR3 residues: CASSLGTRATYEQYF. CDR3 bases: TGTGCCAGCAGCCTAGGTACCAGGGCCACCTACGAGCAGTACTTC.

The count of this clone is one. V and J are TRBV5-1 and TRBJ2-6; D remains unclear. V was pared by 2 bases and J by 1 base, with 16 bases between. CDR3 size: 18 residues. Germline CDR1 is SGHRS and CDR2 is YFSETQ. CDR3 sequence (DNA): TGCGCCAGCAGCTTCTGGCCCCAGGCCCTGTCTGGGGCCAACGTCCTGACTTTC. Protein: CASSFWPQALSGANVLTF.

J is TRBJ2-5 and V is TRBV5-4; 12 positions agree with TRBD1. The CDR3 has 16 amino acids. V dropped 3 bases and J dropped 5; count of bases not matched to a gene: 8. The germline CDR1 and CDR2 sequences are SGHNT and YYREEE (reference sequence). CDR3 protein: CASSSPGTGGRETQYF. The CDR3 DNA reads as TGTGCCAGCAGCTCCCCGGGGACAGGGGGCCGGGAGACCCAGTACTTC.

This chain connects TRBV27 to TRBJ2-5, with D tentatively TRBD2 (6 bases). This CDR3 region has 15 residues. The ends were cut back, 5 bases at V and 4 bases at J, with 17 bases in the middle. Germline CDR1 is MNHEY and CDR2 is SMNVEV (reference sequence). The chain's CDR3 is CASSPQPSDGETQYF. As DNA, the CDR3 is TGTGCCAGCAGTCCCCAACCTAGCGACGGAGAGACCCAGTACTTC.

This chain joins TRBV6-4 and TRBJ2-2; TRBD2 agrees at 9 bases. The CDR3 is 15 residues long. The trim removed 7 bases at V and 5 bases at J, leaving 8 bases unmatched. Germline V lookup: CDR1 MRHNA, CDR2 SNTAGT. As DNA, the CDR3 is TGTGCCAGCAAGATTCAGGCGGGAGGGACCGGGGAGCTGTTTTTT. It codes for CASKIQAGGTGELFF.

V and J are TRBV4-1 and TRBJ2-1, with a possible D match to TRBD2 (6 bases). The ends were cut back, 0 bases at V and 0 bases at J, with 9 bases in the middle. Germline values: CDR1 MGHRA, CDR2 YSYEKL. The CDR3 extends over 16 amino acids. The CDR3 DNA follows: TGCGCCAGCAGCCAAGAGGCGGGGCTCTCCTACAATGAGCAGTTCTTC. It yields the protein CASSQEAGLSYNEQFF.

The CDR3 coding sequence is TGTGCCAGTAGACAGGGAGCTGTAACTAATGAAAAACTGTTTTTT. This encodes CASRQGAVTNEKLFF. The V and J genes are TRBV19 and TRBJ1-4; a possible D gene is TRBD1 (6 bases). Trimming pared 6 bases from V and 1 base from J, leaving 12 bases between. Germline-derived CDR1 and CDR2 are LNHDA and SQIVND (reference sequence). The CDR3 consists of 15 residues.

The genes are TRBV25-1 and TRBJ2-7, with 7 bases lining up with TRBD2. The CDR3 is 14 amino acids. Germline trimming cut 3 bases from V and 3 bases from J; bases unmatched to any gene: 5. The germline gives CDR1 MGHDK, CDR2 SYGVNS. CDR3 DNA sequence: TGTGCCAGCAGTGATGACGGGAGGTACTACGAGCAGTACTTC. It encodes CASSDDGRYYEQYF.

The chain links TRBV5-6 to TRBJ2-5; 9 bases match TRBD2. CDR1 and CDR2 (germline): SGHDT, YYEEEE. The CDR3 is 14 residues long. Losses at the gene ends were 4 bases for V and 3 bases for J; bases not matched to a gene: 4. The CDR3 sequence: CASSAWTSEETQYF. CDR3 bases: TGTGCCAGCAGCGCGTGGACTAGCGAAGAGACCCAGTACTTC.

J is TRBJ2-1 and V is TRBV19; tentative D call: TRBD2 (6 bases). This CDR3 has 12 residues. V was clipped by 1 base and J by 10 bases, with 8 bases between them. Germline CDR1 and CDR2: LNHDA and SQIVND (reference sequence). The DNA for the CDR3 is TGTGCCAGTAGTATAGTGGCGGGGGAGCAGTTCTTC. It specifies CASSIVAGEQFF.

The genes are TRBV7-9 and TRBJ2-7; 8 positions agree with TRBD1. The CDR3 sequence is 15 residues long. Trimming at V came to 1 base and at J to 4 bases, leaving 6 bases not matched to a gene. The germline V gene has CDR1 SEHNR and CDR2 FQNEAQ (reference sequence). The CDR3 nucleotides are TGTGCCAGCAGCTTAGTCAGGACAGGGTCATACGAGCAGTACTTC. Translation: CASSLVRTGSYEQYF.

The J gene is TRBJ1-1, the V gene TRBV19; D might be TRBD1 (5 bases). Germline loops: CDR1 LNHDA, CDR2 SQIVND (reference sequence). V was shortened by 11 bases and J by 4 bases, with 14 bases between the two germline ends. This CDR3 has 12 amino acids. CDR3 bases: TGTGCCGGACGGGGGTCTGGCACTGAAGCTTTCTTT. It yields the protein CAGRGSGTEAFF.

The V and J genes are TRBV7-9 and TRBJ2-6, with 9 bases matching TRBD2. V dropped 3 bases and J dropped 1; count of bases not matched to a gene: 4. Germline assignment: CDR1 SEHNR and CDR2 FQNEAQ (reference sequence). There are 17 residues in the CDR3. CDR3 nucleotides: TGTGCCAGCAGCTTTGCGGGAGGGCCGTCTGGGGCCAACGTCCTGACTTTC. Its protein product is CASSFAGGPSGANVLTF.